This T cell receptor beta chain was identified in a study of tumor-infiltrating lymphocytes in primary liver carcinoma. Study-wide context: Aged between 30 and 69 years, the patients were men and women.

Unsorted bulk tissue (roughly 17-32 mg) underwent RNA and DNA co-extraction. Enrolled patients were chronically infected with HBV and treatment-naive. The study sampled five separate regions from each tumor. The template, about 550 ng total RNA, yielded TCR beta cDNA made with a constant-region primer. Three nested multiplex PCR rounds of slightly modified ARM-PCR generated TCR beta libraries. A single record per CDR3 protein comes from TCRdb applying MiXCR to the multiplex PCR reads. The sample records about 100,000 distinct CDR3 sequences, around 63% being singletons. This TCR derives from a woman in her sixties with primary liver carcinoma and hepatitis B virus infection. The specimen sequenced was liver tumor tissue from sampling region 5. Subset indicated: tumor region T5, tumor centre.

In nucleotides, the CDR3 is TGTGCCAGCAGCTTAGTGCCTAGCGGGAGTAATGAGCAGTTCTTC. Encoded protein: CASSLVPSGSNEQFF. The rearrangement joins TRBV11-2 to TRBJ2-1, with 10 positions matching TRBD2. The V and J ends lost 1 base and 7 bases, in that order; junction bases with no gene match: 4. CDR1 SGHAT and CDR2 FQNNGV come from the germline V gene. This CDR3 contains 15 residues. Full variable domain (rest looked up from reference TRBV11-2 and TRBJ2-1): EAGVAQSPRYKIIEKRQSVAFWCNPISGHATLYWYQQILGQGPKLLIQFQNNGVVDDSQLPKDRFSAERLKGVDSTLKIQPAKLEDSAVYLCASSLVPSGSNEQFFGPGTRLTVL.